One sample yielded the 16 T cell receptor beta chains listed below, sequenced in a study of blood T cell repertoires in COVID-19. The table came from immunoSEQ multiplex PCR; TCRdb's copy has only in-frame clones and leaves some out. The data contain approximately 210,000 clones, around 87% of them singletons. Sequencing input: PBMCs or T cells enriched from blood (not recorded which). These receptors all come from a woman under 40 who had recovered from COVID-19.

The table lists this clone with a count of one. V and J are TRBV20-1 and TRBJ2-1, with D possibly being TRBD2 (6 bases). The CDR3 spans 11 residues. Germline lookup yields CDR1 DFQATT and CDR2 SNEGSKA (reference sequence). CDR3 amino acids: CSWGTPNEQFF. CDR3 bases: TGCAGCTGGGGGACTCCGAATGAGCAGTTCTTC.

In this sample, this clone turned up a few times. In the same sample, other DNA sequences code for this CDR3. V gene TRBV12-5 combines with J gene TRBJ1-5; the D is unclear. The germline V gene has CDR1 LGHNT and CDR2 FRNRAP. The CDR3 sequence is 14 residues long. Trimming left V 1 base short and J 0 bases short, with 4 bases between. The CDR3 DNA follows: TGTGCTAGTGGTTTGGCGTATAGCAATCAGCCCCAGCATTTT. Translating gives CASGLAYSNQPQHF.

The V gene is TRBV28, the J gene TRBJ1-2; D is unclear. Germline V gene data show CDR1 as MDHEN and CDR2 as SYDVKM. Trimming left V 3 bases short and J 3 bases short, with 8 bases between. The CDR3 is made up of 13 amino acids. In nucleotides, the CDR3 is TGTGCCAGCAGTTTCGAGGTTGACTATGGCTACACCTTC. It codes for CASSFEVDYGYTF.

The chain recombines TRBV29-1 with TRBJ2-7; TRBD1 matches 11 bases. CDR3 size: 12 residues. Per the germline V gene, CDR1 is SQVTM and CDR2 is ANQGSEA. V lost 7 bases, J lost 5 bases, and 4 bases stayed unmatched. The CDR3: CSGGQGAHEQYF. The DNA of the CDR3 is TGCAGCGGAGGACAGGGGGCCCACGAGCAGTACTTC.

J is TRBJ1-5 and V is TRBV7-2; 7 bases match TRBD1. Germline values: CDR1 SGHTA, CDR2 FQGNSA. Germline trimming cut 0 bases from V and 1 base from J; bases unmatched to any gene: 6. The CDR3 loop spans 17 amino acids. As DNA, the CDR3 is TGTGCCAGCAGCTTAGCGGCGGTGACAGGGAGCAATCAGCCCCAGCATTTT. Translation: CASSLAAVTGSNQPQHF.

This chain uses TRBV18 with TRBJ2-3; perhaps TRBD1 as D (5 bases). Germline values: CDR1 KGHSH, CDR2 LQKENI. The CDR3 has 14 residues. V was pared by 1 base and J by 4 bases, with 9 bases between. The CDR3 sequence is CASSPRGSADTQYF. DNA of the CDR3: TGTGCCAGCTCACCACGGGGCAGCGCAGATACGCAGTATTTT.

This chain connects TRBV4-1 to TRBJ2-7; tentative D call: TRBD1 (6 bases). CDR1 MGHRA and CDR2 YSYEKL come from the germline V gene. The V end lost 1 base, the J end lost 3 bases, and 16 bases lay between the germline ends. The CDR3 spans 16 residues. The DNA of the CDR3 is TGCGCCAGCAGCCAAGCCCGAGGACAGAATATCTACGAGCAGTACTTC. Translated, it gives CASSQARGQNIYEQYF.

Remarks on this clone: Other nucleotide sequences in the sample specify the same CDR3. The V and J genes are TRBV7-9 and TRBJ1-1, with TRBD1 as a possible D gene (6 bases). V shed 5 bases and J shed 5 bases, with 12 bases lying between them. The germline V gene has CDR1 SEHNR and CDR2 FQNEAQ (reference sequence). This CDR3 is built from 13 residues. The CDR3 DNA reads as TGTGCCAGCAGCACACAGGGATTAACTGAAGCTTTCTTT. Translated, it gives CASSTQGLTEAFF.

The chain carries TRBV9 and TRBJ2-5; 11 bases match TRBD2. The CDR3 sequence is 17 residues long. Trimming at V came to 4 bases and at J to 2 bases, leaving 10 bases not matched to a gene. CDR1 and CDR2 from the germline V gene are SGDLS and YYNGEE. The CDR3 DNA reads TGTGCCAGCAGCTCGAGTGGGACTAGCGGCAGACAAGAGACCCAGTACTTC. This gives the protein CASSSSGTSGRQETQYF.

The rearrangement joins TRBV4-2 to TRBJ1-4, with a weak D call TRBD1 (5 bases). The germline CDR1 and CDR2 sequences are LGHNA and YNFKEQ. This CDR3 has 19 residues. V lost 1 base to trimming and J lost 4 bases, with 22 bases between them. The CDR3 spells CASSQAPWWGEESNEKLFF. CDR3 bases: TGTGCCAGCAGCCAAGCGCCTTGGTGGGGGGAGGAAAGTAATGAAAAACTGTTTTTT.

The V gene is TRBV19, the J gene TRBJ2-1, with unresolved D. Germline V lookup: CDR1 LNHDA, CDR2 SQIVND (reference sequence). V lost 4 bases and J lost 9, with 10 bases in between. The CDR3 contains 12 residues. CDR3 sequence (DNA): TGTGCCAGTAGTAATCCCCCCAGTGAGCAGTTCTTC. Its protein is CASSNPPSEQFF.

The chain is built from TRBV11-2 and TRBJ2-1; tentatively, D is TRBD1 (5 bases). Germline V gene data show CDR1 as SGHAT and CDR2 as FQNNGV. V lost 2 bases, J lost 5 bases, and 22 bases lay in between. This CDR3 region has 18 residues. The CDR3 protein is CASSLKYSGASGNNEQFF. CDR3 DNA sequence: TGTGCCAGCAGCTTAAAATATTCTGGGGCGAGTGGAAACAATGAGCAGTTCTTC.

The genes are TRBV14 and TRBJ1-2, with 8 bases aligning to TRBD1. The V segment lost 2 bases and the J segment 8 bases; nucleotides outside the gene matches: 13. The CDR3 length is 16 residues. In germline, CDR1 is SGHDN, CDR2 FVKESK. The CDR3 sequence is CASSQLPSQGAYGYTF. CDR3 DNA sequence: TGTGCCAGCAGCCAACTACCATCCCAGGGGGCGTACGGCTACACCTTC. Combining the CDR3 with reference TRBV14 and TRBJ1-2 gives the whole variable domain EAGVTQFPSHSVIEKGQTVTLRCDPISGHDNLYWYRRVMGKEIKFLLHFVKESKQDESGMPNNRFLAERTGGTYSTLKVQPAELEDSGVYFCASSQLPSQGAYGYTFGSGTRLTVV.

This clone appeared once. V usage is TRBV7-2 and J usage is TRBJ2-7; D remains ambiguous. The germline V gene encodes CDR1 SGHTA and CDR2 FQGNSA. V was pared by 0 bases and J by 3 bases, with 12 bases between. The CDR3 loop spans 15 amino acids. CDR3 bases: TGTGCCAGCAGCTTAGCCCCTCCCCCAGACTACGAGCAGTACTTC. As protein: CASSLAPPPDYEQYF.

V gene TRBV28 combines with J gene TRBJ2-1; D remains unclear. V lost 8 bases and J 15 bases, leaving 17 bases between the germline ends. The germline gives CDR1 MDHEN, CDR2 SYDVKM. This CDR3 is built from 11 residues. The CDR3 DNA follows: TGTGCCAGCGCTACTATGGCTAGTTCGTTCTTC. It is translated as CASATMASSFF.

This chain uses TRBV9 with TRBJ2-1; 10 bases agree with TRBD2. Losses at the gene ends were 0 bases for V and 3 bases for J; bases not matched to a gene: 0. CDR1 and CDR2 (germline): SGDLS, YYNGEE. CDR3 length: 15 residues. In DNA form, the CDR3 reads TGTGCCAGCAGCGTAGGACTAGCGGGCTACAATGAGCAGTTCTTC. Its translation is CASSVGLAGYNEQFF.